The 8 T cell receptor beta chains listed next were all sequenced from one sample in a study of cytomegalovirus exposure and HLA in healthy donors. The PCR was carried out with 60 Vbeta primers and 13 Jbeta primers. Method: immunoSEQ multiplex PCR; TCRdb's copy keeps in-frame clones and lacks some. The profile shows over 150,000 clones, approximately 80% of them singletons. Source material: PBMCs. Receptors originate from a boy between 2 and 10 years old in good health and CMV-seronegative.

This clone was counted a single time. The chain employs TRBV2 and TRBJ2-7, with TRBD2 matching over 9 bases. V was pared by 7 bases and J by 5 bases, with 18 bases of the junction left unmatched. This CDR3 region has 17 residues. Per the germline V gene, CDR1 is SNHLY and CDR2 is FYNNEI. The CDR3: CASTQGLAGPLRDEQYF. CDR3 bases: TGTGCCAGCACCCAAGGGCTAGCGGGACCACTTCGGGACGAGCAGTACTTC.

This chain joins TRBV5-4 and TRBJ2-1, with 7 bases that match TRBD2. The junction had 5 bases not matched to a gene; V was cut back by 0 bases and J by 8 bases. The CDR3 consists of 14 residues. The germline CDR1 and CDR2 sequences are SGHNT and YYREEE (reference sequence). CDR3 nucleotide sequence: TGTGCCAGCAGCTTGGAGACTAGCAGCCATGAGCAGTTCTTC. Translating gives CASSLETSSHEQFF.

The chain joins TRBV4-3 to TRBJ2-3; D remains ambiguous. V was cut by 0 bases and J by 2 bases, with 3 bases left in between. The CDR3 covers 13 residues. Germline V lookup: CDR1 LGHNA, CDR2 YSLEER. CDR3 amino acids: CASSQDYTDTQYF. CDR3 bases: TGCGCCAGCAGCCAAGACTACACAGATACGCAGTATTTT.

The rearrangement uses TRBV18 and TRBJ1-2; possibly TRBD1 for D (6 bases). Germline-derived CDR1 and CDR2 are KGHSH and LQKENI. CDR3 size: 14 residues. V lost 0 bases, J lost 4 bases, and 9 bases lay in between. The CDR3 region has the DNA TGTGCCAGCTCACCACCCCGGACAGCCTATGGCTACACCTTC. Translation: CASSPPRTAYGYTF. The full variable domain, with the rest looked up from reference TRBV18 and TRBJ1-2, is NAGVMQNPRHLVRRRGQEARLRCSPMKGHSHVYWYRQLPEEGLKFMVYLQKENIIDESGMPKERFSAEFPKEGPSILRIQQVVRGDSAAYFCASSPPRTAYGYTFGSGTRLTVV.

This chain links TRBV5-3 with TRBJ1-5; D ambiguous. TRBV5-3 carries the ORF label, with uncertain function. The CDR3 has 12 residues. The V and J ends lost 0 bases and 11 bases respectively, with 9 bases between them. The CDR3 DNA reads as TGTGCCAGAAGCTTGGAAGGGCGGGCCCAGCATTTT. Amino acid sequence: CARSLEGRAQHF.

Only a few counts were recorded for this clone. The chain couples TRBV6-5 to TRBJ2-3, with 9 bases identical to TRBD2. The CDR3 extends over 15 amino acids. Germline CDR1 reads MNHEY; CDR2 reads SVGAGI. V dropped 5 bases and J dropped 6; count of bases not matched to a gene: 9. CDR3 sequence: CASSHCGGARDTQYF. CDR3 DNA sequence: TGTGCCAGCAGTCACTGCGGGGGGGCAAGGGATACGCAGTATTTT.

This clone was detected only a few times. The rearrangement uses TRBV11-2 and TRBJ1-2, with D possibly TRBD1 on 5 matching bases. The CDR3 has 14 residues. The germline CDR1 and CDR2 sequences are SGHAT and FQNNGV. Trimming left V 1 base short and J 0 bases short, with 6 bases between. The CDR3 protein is CASSLVGANYGYTF. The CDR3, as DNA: TGTGCCAGCAGCTTAGTAGGGGCTAACTATGGCTACACCTTC.

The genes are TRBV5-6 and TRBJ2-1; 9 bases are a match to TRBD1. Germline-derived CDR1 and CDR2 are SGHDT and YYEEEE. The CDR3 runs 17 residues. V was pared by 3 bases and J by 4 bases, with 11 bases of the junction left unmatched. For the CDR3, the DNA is TGTGCCAGCAGCTCCTATCAATCCGGGACAGGGTACAATGAGCAGTTCTTC. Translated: CASSSYQSGTGYNEQFF.